A selection of T cell receptor beta chains follows, all from one sample in a study of CD8+ T cells in alopecia areata. Measured with immunoSEQ multiplex PCR; TCRdb has only the in-frame clones, and not every one. The sample holds 150,000 to 200,000 clones, under 70% seen once. The input for sequencing was CD4+ T cells sorted from blood, taken at week 4, from a patient treated with tofacitinib. The receptor set was obtained from a human donor with alopecia areata. The CDR3 runs from the conserved cysteine through the conserved F or W. A D gene is named only where the DNA matches it firmly. Rows may omit the clone size; those that give it use once, few, many or a size class.

v_call,d_call,j_call,clone_size,cdr3_aa,cdr3_nt
TRBV27,-,TRBJ2-7,once,CASSPLAGSYEQYF,TGTGCCAGCAGTCCCCTCGCAGGCTCCTACGAGCAGTACTTC
TRBV7-9,-,TRBJ2-5,-,CASSLWEYQETQYF,TGTGCCAGCAGCTTATGGGAGTACCAAGAGACCCAGTACTTC
TRBV7-9,-,TRBJ2-5,few,CASSSQETQYF,TGTGCCAGCAGCTCGCAAGAGACCCAGTACTTC
TRBV29-1,-,TRBJ1-1,few,CSVDDGQYEAFF,TGCAGCGTTGATGACGGACAGTATGAAGCTTTCTTT
TRBV10-3,TRBD1,TRBJ1-5,-,CAISSTGNGNQPQHF,TGTGCCATCAGTTCGACAGGGAACGGCAATCAGCCCCAGCATTTT
TRBV27,-,TRBJ2-7,-,CASSLQGHSAEQYF,TGTGCCAGCAGTTTGCAGGGACACTCAGCCGAGCAGTACTTC
TRBV29-1,TRBD2,TRBJ2-5,-,CSVRSGGSVETQYF,TGCAGCGTGCGATCGGGAGGGTCGGTAGAGACCCAGTACTTC
TRBV25-1,-,TRBJ1-1,-,CASTVQLGPITEAFF,TGTGCCAGCACGGTTCAACTGGGACCGATCACTGAAGCTTTCTTT
TRBV7-9,-,TRBJ2-1,few,CASSSPGDPRIVF,TGTGCCAGCAGCTCACCAGGGGACCCGCGTATTGTCTTC
TRBV5-4,-,TRBJ1-1,-,CASSLVGREAFF,TGTGCCAGCAGCTTGGTAGGACGGGAGGCTTTCTTT
TRBV5-1,TRBD2,TRBJ2-1,medium-sized,CASSLGLAEQFF,TGCGCCAGCAGCCTAGGACTAGCGGAGCAGTTCTTC
TRBV30,-,TRBJ2-3,-,CAWNFGFTDTQYF,TGTGCCTGGAATTTTGGCTTCACAGATACGCAGTATTTT
TRBV4-1,TRBD1,TRBJ1-2,-,CASSPNRGYGYTF,TGCGCCAGCAGCCCCAACAGGGGCTATGGCTACACCTTC
TRBV6-1,-,TRBJ2-7,-,CASSEEGGEQYF,TGTGCCAGCAGTGAAGAAGGAGGCGAGCAGTACTTC
TRBV7-2,-,TRBJ2-5,-,CASSFAGQETQYF,TGTGCCAGCAGCTTCGCGGGCCAAGAGACCCAGTACTTC
TRBV29-1,-,TRBJ2-5,-,CSVGQLVQETQYF,TGCAGCGTTGGACAGTTAGTCCAAGAGACCCAGTACTTC
TRBV29-1,-,TRBJ1-2,few,CSVGVANYGYTF,TGCAGCGTTGGGGTAGCTAACTATGGCTACACCTTC
TRBV4-3,-,TRBJ2-3,-,CASSSSSRTGGADTQYF,TGCGCCAGCAGCTCAAGTTCGAGGACTGGCGGAGCGGATACGCAGTATTTT
TRBV6-5,-,TRBJ1-1,-,CASSQGTAAEAFF,TGTGCCAGCAGCCAGGGGACTGCAGCTGAAGCTTTCTTT
TRBV6-5,-,TRBJ1-2,-,CASSTDRIYGYTF,TGTGCCAGCAGCACCGACAGAATCTATGGCTACACCTTC
TRBV29-1,-,TRBJ1-5,-,CSVGAANQPQHF,TGCAGCGTTGGGGCAGCAAATCAGCCCCAGCATTTT
TRBV30,-,TRBJ2-5,-,CAWSNSETQYF,TGTGCCTGGAGTAATTCTGAGACCCAGTACTTC
TRBV27,-,TRBJ1-5,-,CASSLGWDGNQPQHF,TGTGCCAGCAGTTTAGGGTGGGACGGCAATCAGCCCCAGCATTTT
TRBV29-1,TRBD1,TRBJ2-3,-,CSGRQGAFTDTQYF,TGCAGCGGCCGACAGGGGGCTTTTACAGATACGCAGTATTTT
TRBV29-1,TRBD1,TRBJ2-6,-,CSVGTGLSGANVLTF,TGCAGCGTCGGGACAGGTCTCTCTGGGGCCAACGTCCTGACTTTC
TRBV4-1,TRBD1,TRBJ1-2,-,CASSQAQKRTGYYGYTF,TGCGCCAGCAGCCAAGCTCAGAAAAGGACAGGGTATTATGGCTACACCTTC
TRBV29-1,TRBD1,TRBJ2-7,-,CSAGAAGGVSEQYF,TGCAGCGCTGGAGCGGCAGGGGGCGTTTCCGAGCAGTACTTC
TRBV5-1,TRBD1,TRBJ2-1,-,CASSLGTGYTEQFF,TGCGCCAGCAGCTTAGGGACAGGGTACACCGAGCAGTTCTTC